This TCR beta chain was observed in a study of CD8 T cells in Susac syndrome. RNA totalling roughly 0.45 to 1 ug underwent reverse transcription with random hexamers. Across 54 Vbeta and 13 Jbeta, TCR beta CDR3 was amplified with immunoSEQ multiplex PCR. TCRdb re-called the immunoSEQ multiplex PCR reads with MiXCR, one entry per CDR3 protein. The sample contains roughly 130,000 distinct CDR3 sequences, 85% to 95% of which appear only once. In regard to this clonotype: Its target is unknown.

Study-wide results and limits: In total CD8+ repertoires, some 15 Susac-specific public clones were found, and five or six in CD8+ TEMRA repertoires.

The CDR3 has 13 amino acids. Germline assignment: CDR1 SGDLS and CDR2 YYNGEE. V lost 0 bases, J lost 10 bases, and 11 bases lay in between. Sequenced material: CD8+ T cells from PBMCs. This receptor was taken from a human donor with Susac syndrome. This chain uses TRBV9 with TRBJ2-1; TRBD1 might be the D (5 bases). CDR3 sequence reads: CASSVEGVREQFF. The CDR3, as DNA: TGTGCCAGCAGCGTAGAAGGGGTAAGGGAGCAGTTCTTC.